This T cell receptor beta chain appears in the sequencing data of a study of B cell selection in AIRE deficiency. The sorted conventional CD4 T cells were gated as CD4+CD127+. The study, taken as a whole, reports: Roughly 28% of healthy-shared Treg TCRbeta sequences appeared in patient Tconv cells. Of roughly 3,300 shared Treg TCRbeta sequences, 31.6% were healthy-donor-only and 9.3% patient-only.

Notes on this clone: Its antigen is undetermined.

The repertoire was sequenced with immunoSEQ multiplex PCR; TCRdb's copy has only in-frame clones and lacks some. The table records 20,000 to 25,000 clones, 97% of them present only once. The CDR3 is made up of 12 amino acids. V was clipped by 7 bases and J by 0 bases, with 7 bases between them. CDR1 is SQVTM and CDR2 is ANQGSEA in the germline V gene. The chain combines TRBV29-1 with TRBJ2-1; D is unresolved. Sequences were obtained from conventional CD4+ T cells sorted from PBMCs. This receptor was identified in a human donor with AIRE deficiency. The DNA of the CDR3 is TGCAGCGCCCAGAGCTCCTACAATGAGCAGTTCTTC. Protein product: CSAQSSYNEQFF.